What follows are 12 T cell receptor beta chains derived from one specimen sequenced in a study of cytomegalovirus exposure and HLA in healthy donors. 13 Jbeta primers and 60 Vbeta primers were used for the PCR. Some clones are missing from TCRdb's copy, which holds only in-frame ones; the method was immunoSEQ multiplex PCR. The table includes some 160,000 clones, roughly 65% detected once. Sequencing used PBMCs. The receptors here all came from a man between 60 and 75 years old in good health and CMV-seronegative.

The rearrangement uses TRBV2 and TRBJ2-7; 7 bases are a match to TRBD1. The germline CDR1 and CDR2 sequences are SNHLY and FYNNEI. The trim removed 5 bases at V and 0 bases at J, leaving 7 bases unmatched. The CDR3 consists of 15 residues. The DNA of the CDR3 is TGTGCCAGCAGTTACTCGGACAGGTCCTCCTACGAGCAGTACTTC. Translation: CASSYSDRSSYEQYF. Combining the CDR3 with reference TRBV2 and TRBJ2-7 gives the whole variable domain EPEVTQTPSHQVTQMGQEVILRCVPISNHLYFYWYRQILGQKVEFLVSFYNNEISEKSEIFDDQFSVERPDGSNFTLKIRSTKLEDSAMYFCASSYSDRSSYEQYFGPGTRLTVT.

The chain has TRBV19 and TRBJ2-7; 9 bases agree with TRBD1. The CDR3 loop spans 14 amino acids. The J segment lost 4 bases and the V segment lost 7 bases, leaving 8 bases of the junction unmatched. Germline V CDR1 and CDR2: LNHDA, SQIVND (reference sequence). DNA for the CDR3: TGTGCCAGTACCGAAGGACAGGGGAGGTACGAGCAGTACTTC. Its translation: CASTEGQGRYEQYF.

V is TRBV2 and J is TRBJ2-3; 11 bases fit TRBD1. CDR1 is SNHLY, CDR2 FYNNEI, per germline. V was pared by 2 bases and J by 0 bases, with 13 bases of the junction left unmatched. The length of the CDR3 is 20 residues. Written as DNA, the CDR3 is TGTGCCAGCAGTGAATCGGGGGGACAGGGGGTAGTCCATAGCACAGATACGCAGTATTTT. It yields the protein CASSESGGQGVVHSTDTQYF.

The table lists this clone with a few counts. The chain uses TRBV19 and TRBJ1-5; no firm D call. Trimming shortened V by 1 base and J by 4 bases, and 11 bases separated the two germline ends. Germline V gene lookup returns CDR1 LNHDA and CDR2 SQIVND (reference sequence). The CDR3 consists of 15 residues. CDR3 in DNA: TGTGCCAGTAGTATAGCCGTCGGGAGTAATCAGCCCCAGCATTTT. It yields the protein CASSIAVGSNQPQHF. The variable domain in full, with the rest retrieved from reference TRBV19 and TRBJ1-5, is DGGITQSPKYLFRKEGQNVTLSCEQNLNHDAMYWYRQDPGQGLRLIYYSQIVNDFQKGDIAEGYSVSREKKESFPLTVTSAQKNPTAFYLCASSIAVGSNQPQHFGDGTRLSIL.

This clone was observed a single time. The gene calls are TRBV7-3 and TRBJ1-2, with 10 bases fitting TRBD1. J was trimmed by 5 bases and V by 4 bases; bases with no gene match: 7. The germline gives CDR1 SGHTA, CDR2 FQGTGA. CDR3 length: 15 residues. Written as DNA, the CDR3 is TGTGCCAGCAGCTCCTTGACAGGGGGCTGGTATGGCTACACCTTC. It codes for CASSSLTGGWYGYTF.

The rearrangement uses TRBV19 and TRBJ2-5; TRBD1 matches 9 bases. This CDR3 has 17 amino acids. J lost 2 bases, V lost 6 bases, and 13 bases had no gene match. Germline-derived CDR1 and CDR2 are LNHDA and SQIVND (reference sequence). In DNA, the CDR3 is TGTGCCAGTAGGCCCGTTACGACAGGGGGATATCAAGAGACCCAGTACTTC. Translation: CASRPVTTGGYQETQYF.

The chain carries TRBV28 and TRBJ1-1; 9 bases line up with TRBD1. Germline loops: CDR1 MDHEN, CDR2 SYDVKM. With V trimmed by 4 bases and J by 1 base, 7 bases remained unmatched. This CDR3 has 16 amino acids. For the CDR3, the DNA is TGTGCCAGCAGTTCCCCGGGACAGGGAAGGAACACTGAAGCTTTCTTT. Translated, it gives CASSSPGQGRNTEAFF.

The chain has TRBV11-3 and TRBJ2-7, with 8 bases fitting TRBD1. V was pared by 1 base and J by 3 bases, with 2 bases of the junction left unmatched. Germline-derived CDR1 and CDR2 are SGHNT and YENEEA. The CDR3 is made up of 14 amino acids. The CDR3 region is CASSLGGTGYEQYF. The DNA for the CDR3 is TGTGCCAGCAGCTTAGGAGGGACAGGCTACGAGCAGTACTTC.

The V call is TRBV5-4, the J call TRBJ2-5; unclear D gene. Trimming cost V 0 bases and J 2 bases, with 5 bases left between them. The germline CDR1 and CDR2 sequences are SGHNT and YYREEE (reference sequence). The CDR3 runs to 13 residues. CDR3: CASSLEQQETQYF. The CDR3 nucleotides read TGTGCCAGCAGCTTGGAACAGCAAGAGACCCAGTACTTC. Complete variable domain (other parts from reference TRBV5-4 and TRBJ2-5): ETGVTQSPTHLIKTRGQQVTLRCSSQSGHNTVSWYQQALGQGPQFIFQYYREEENGRGNFPPRFSGLQFPNYSSELNVNALELDDSALYLCASSLEQQETQYFGPGTRLLVL.

V gene TRBV7-2 combines with J gene TRBJ1-1; 9 bases are a match to TRBD1. This CDR3 spans 16 amino acids. The germline V gene has CDR1 SGHTA and CDR2 FQGNSA. V trimming: 4 bases; J trimming: 6 bases; junction bases outside the gene matches: 12. The CDR3 is CASSSYIGTGSSEAFF. The CDR3 DNA is TGTGCCAGCAGCTCTTATATCGGGACAGGGAGCTCTGAAGCTTTCTTT.

The rearrangement links TRBV30 to TRBJ2-7; D may be TRBD1 (6 bases). Germline V gives CDR1 GTSNPN, CDR2 SVGIG (reference sequence). The ends were cut back, 4 bases at V and 1 base at J, with 11 bases in the middle. This CDR3 region has 13 residues. CDR3 sequence: CAWTLQGSYEQYF. The CDR3 DNA reads as TGTGCCTGGACCTTGCAGGGGTCCTACGAGCAGTACTTC.

The chain has TRBV5-4 and TRBJ1-3; D unclear. CDR3 size: 16 residues. Germline V gene lookup returns CDR1 SGHNT and CDR2 YYREEE (reference sequence). Trimming stripped 0 bases from V and 3 bases from J, with 13 bases between. This chain's CDR3 is CASSLDPEGGGNTIYF. In DNA, the CDR3 is TGTGCCAGCAGCTTGGACCCCGAGGGAGGTGGAAACACCATATATTTT.